This TCR beta chain was retrieved from a study of T cell responses to AZD1222 COVID-19 vaccine. This CDR3 spans 13 amino acids. Losses at the gene ends were 8 bases for V and 7 bases for J; bases not matched to a gene: 7. Germline V CDR1 and CDR2: MNHEY, SVGAGI. Produced via immunoSEQ multiplex PCR; TCRdb's table is partial and in-frame only. The table records about 270,000 clones, 90% to 95% of them present only once. Notes on this clone: Its specificity is unknown.

Study-wide points: Clonal diversity may have been underestimated, and the donors were mostly white British, with more females than males.

The J gene is TRBJ1-4, the V gene TRBV6-5; 7 bases map to TRBD1. This receptor was taken from an adult who received the AZD1222 COVID-19 vaccine. This sample comprised peripheral blood, obtained 28 days after the second AZD1222 dose. CDR3 sequence reads: CASRRGQFEKLFF. The DNA for the CDR3 is TGTGCCAGCCGGAGGGGACAGTTTGAAAAACTGTTTTTT.